The rows below give T cell receptor beta chains drawn from one sample of a study of monozygotic twins with inflammatory bowel disease. No DNA is given; TCRdb re-called the 5' RACE reads and lists each CDR3 protein once. This table holds 300,000 to 400,000 distinct CDR3 sequences. The material sequenced was blood. The receptors were gathered from a human donor with ulcerative colitis or Crohn's disease, or a healthy co-twin of an affected twin (not recorded which). CDR3s include the opening cysteine and the closing phenylalanine or tryptophan. Fields, in order: J gene, V gene, CDR3 protein.

TRBJ2-2 TRBV7-2 CASGGRANTGELFF
TRBJ2-5 TRBV19 CASSIGTEETQYF
TRBJ2-3 TRBV28 CASSFPRADTQYF
TRBJ2-1 TRBV6-1 CASSPIARGLLNNEQFF
TRBJ2-3 TRBV12-3/TRBV12-4 CASRGRVSTDTQYF
TRBJ2-1 TRBV3-1 CASSQDTEDNEQFF
TRBJ1-6 TRBV5-1 CASSMDRADSPLHF
TRBJ2-7 TRBV7-2 CASSQPGLNSYEQYF
TRBJ1-2 TRBV29-1 CSALWGSYGYTF
TRBJ1-2 TRBV7-2 CASSLGLGPGYGYIF
TRBJ1-5 TRBV27 CASSIQGDQPQHF
TRBJ1-1 TRBV19 CASSPRGYTEAFF
TRBJ1-2 TRBV20-1 CSARDRGTNGYTF
TRBJ1-6 TRBV6-5 CASSYGTGANSPLHF
TRBJ2-7 TRBV29-1 CSVGPSGVSSYEQYF
TRBJ1-2 TRBV14 CASSQDRQLRPNYGYTF
TRBJ2-2 TRBV27 CASRNLRLAANTGELFF
TRBJ1-1 TRBV15 CATSRQAKNTEAFF
TRBJ2-5 TRBV29-1 CSVALSRHETQYF
TRBJ2-3 TRBV10-3 CAISDRRSTDTQYF
TRBJ2-5 TRBV21-1 CASSRIQPRQDSPTSAETQYF
TRBJ2-1 TRBV11-1 CASSLVVTSGSPGHEQFF
TRBJ1-1 TRBV20-1 CSASVTAGFSAEAFF
TRBJ1-1 TRBV6-5 CASSYQIPIQVGLVEAFF
TRBJ2-1 TRBV10-2 CASSELAEYNEQFF
TRBJ1-1 TRBV6-2/TRBV6-3 CASSSDLNTEAFF
TRBJ1-5 TRBV6-1 CASSTKPGQINQPQHF
TRBJ2-2 TRBV6-4 CASTGNPDTGELFF
TRBJ1-5 TRBV28 CASSPEGQGKQPQHF
TRBJ2-3 TRBV5-1 CASSKGGPLSPDTQYF
TRBJ2-1 TRBV27 CASRDGTRISNEQFF
TRBJ1-4 TRBV29-1 CSVADRDNEKLFF
TRBJ2-7 TRBV5-1 CASSFRGDQGEQYF
TRBJ2-1 TRBV29-1 CSVPGQIRDEQFF
TRBJ2-3 TRBV18 CASSQGLTPDTQYF
TRBJ1-1 TRBV10-3 CAISESILEHTEAFF
TRBJ1-3 TRBV4-1 CASSQDEGDGNTIYF
TRBJ2-1 TRBV6-1 CASSRTSGGPEQFF
TRBJ2-1 TRBV6-5 CASSYSAGGVREQFF
TRBJ2-1 TRBV5-1 CASSLTLGTGVRANEQFF
TRBJ2-5 TRBV7-9 CASTLGAGYSQETQYF
TRBJ1-2 TRBV27 CASSLNTGGGYTF
TRBJ2-7 TRBV7-9 CASSFPGSAEQYF
TRBJ1-6 TRBV5-1 CASSLIPTGENSPLHF
TRBJ2-7 TRBV7-8 CASKTIVGTSGSYEQYF
TRBJ2-7 TRBV7-8 CASSRQGAVQYF
TRBJ2-1 TRBV20-1 CSASVTSVNEQFF
TRBJ2-3 TRBV7-3 CASSLIWTDTQYF
TRBJ2-1 TRBV12-3/TRBV12-4 CASSSDGSKQFF
TRBJ2-5 TRBV9 CASSGGGSETQYF
TRBJ2-5 TRBV5-6 CASSLYGSETQYF
TRBJ2-1 TRBV7-6 CASSLVVAGQAGGWNEQFF
TRBJ2-5 TRBV20-1 CSARGTPAGQETQYF
TRBJ2-5 TRBV5-1 CASSPGLTTQETQYF